These 23 T cell receptor beta chains were sequenced from one sample in a study of T cells in Graves' hyperthyroidism and ophthalmopathy. RNA transcripts yielded amplified TCR beta CDR3 regions. An initial round of RT-PCR targeting the TCR CDR3 relied on the HTBI primer set. TCRdb redid the calling of the multiplex PCR reads with MiXCR, one entry per CDR3 protein. The table lists 700,000 to 950,000 distinct CDR3 sequences, approximately 40% of them singletons. Sequenced material: blood. These receptors all stem from a middle-aged woman with Graves' hyperthyroidism.

V is TRBV6-6 and J is TRBJ2-7; unclear D gene. The V and J ends lost 3 bases and 4 bases respectively, with 7 bases between them. CDR3 size: 12 residues. Germline CDR1 reads MNHNY; CDR2 reads SVGAGI (reference sequence). In DNA form, the CDR3 reads TGTGCCAGCAGTTATGCCTTATACGAGCAGTACTTC. It specifies CASSYALYEQYF.

This clonotype was picked up many times. This rearrangement joins TRBV19 to TRBJ1-4, with TRBD1 identical over 8 bases. Germline V gene data show CDR1 as LNHDA and CDR2 as SQIVND (reference sequence). The CDR3 covers 15 residues. With 9 bases clipped from V and 2 bases from J, the junction kept 8 bases outside the gene matches. This CDR3 reads CASQSTGATNEKLFF. CDR3 nucleotides: TGTGCCAGCCAATCGACAGGGGCCACTAATGAAAAACTGTTTTTT.

The chain employs TRBV3-1 and TRBJ2-2; D tentatively fits TRBD1 or TRBD2 (6 bases each). Germline V gene data show CDR1 as LGHDT and CDR2 as YNNKEL (reference sequence). V was trimmed by 1 base and J by 3 bases, leaving 12 bases between them. CDR3 length: 16 amino acids. The CDR3 sequence: CASSQVWGADTGELFF. In nucleotides, the CDR3 is TGTGCCAGCAGCCAAGTCTGGGGGGCGGACACCGGGGAGCTGTTTTTT.

This clonotype was found a few times. V and J are TRBV20-1 and TRBJ2-7, with 8 positions matching TRBD1. The CDR3 is made up of 14 amino acids. Unmatched junction bases numbered 5, after V lost 4 bases and J lost 0 bases. Germline V gene lookup returns CDR1 DFQATT and CDR2 SNEGSKA (reference sequence). The CDR3 protein is CSAIHRGSSYEQYF. The DNA for the CDR3 is TGCAGTGCTATCCACAGGGGGAGCTCCTACGAGCAGTACTTC.

The table lists this clonotype with many counts. This chain joins TRBV20-1 and TRBJ2-7, with 7 bases lining up with TRBD2. Germline lookup yields CDR1 DFQATT and CDR2 SNEGSKA (reference sequence). The CDR3 is 14 amino acids. As DNA, the CDR3 is TGCAGCTGCGCGGGAGATATTATCTCCTACGAGCAGTACTTC. This sequence encodes CSCAGDIISYEQYF.

The CDR3 is CASSELLTGEGNTIYF. The CDR3 bases are TGTGCCAGCAGTGAACTCTTGACAGGGGAAGGAAACACCATATATTTT. This chain links TRBV25-1 with TRBJ1-3, with 8 nucleotides matching TRBD1. Looked up from germline, CDR1 is MGHDK and CDR2 is SYGVNS. CDR3 length: 16 residues. The ends lost 2 bases at V and 4 bases at J; junction bases unmatched: 7.

As for this clonotype: Since a much larger clone is just one base distant, this may be a read error. This sequence joins TRBV14 and TRBJ2-7; tentatively, D is TRBD1 (6 bases). This CDR3 region has 16 residues. The germline CDR1 and CDR2 sequences are SGHDN and FVKESK. The CDR3 here is CASSQEQGSRRYEQHF. CDR3 sequence (DNA): TGTGCCAGCAGCCAAGAACAGGGAAGCCGCCGCTACGAGCAGCACTTC. Variable domain in full (rest from reference TRBV14 and TRBJ2-7): EAGVTQFPSHSVIEKGQTVTLRCDPISGHDNLYWYRRVMGKEIKFLLHFVKESKQDESGMPNNRFLAERTGGTYSTLKVQPAELEDSGVYFCASSQEQGSRRYEQHFGPGTRLTVT.

This clonotype was seen more than once but under ten times. This chain links TRBV12-3 or TRBV12-4 with TRBJ1-2; the D is unclear. V was trimmed by 6 bases and J by 4 bases, leaving 18 bases between them. CDR3 size: 15 residues. This chain's CDR3 is CASSHDTGPGYGYTF. The CDR3 DNA sequence: TGTGCCAGCAGCCACGACACGGGCCCAGGCTATGGCTACACCTTC.

This clonotype was seen a single time. This chain connects TRBV15 to TRBJ1-2, with unresolved D. This CDR3 has 12 residues. V dropped 3 bases and J dropped 8 bases, with 10 bases sitting between them. Germline assignment: CDR1 LNHNV and CDR2 YYDKDF (reference sequence). The CDR3 DNA reads as TGTGCCACCAGCAGCCAAGAGTTAGGCTACACCTTC. Amino acid sequence: CATSSQELGYTF.

This clonotype showed up just a few times. This chain links TRBV6-1 with TRBJ1-3, with 7 bases lining up with TRBD1. CDR3 size: 14 residues. Germline CDR1 reads MNHNS; CDR2 reads SASEGT. The V gene end was trimmed by 3 bases and the J gene end by 3 bases; junction bases not matched to a gene: 2. The CDR3 nucleotides are TGTGCCAGCAGTGAGACAGGGTATGGAAACACCATATATTTT. Translated: CASSETGYGNTIYF.

This clonotype was counted ten times or more. The V gene is TRBV20-1, the J gene TRBJ2-7; D tentatively fits TRBD1 or TRBD2 (5 bases each). Per germline, CDR1 DFQATT and CDR2 SNEGSKA (reference sequence). This CDR3 contains 16 residues. V was cut by 6 bases and J by 5 bases, with 26 bases left in between. The CDR3 DNA reads TGCAGTGCCCCGTTGCCCCCAGATGGGGGATGGGACGAGCAGTACTTC. It is translated as CSAPLPPDGGWDEQYF.

This clonotype appeared a few times. The rearrangement links TRBV11-2 to TRBJ2-7; maybe TRBD2 (7 bases). The CDR3 is 15 amino acids. Germline loops: CDR1 SGHAT, CDR2 FQNNGV. The V end was cut by 7 bases, the J end by 2 bases, with 18 bases between. The CDR3 reads CASTPEGGTTYEQYF. For the CDR3, the DNA is TGTGCCAGCACCCCTGAGGGGGGGACCACCTACGAGCAGTACTTC.

This clonotype was observed many times. The chain combines TRBV9 with TRBJ2-7; possible D gene TRBD1, 6 bases. Looked up from germline, CDR1 is SGDLS and CDR2 is YYNGEE. The CDR3 length is 14 residues. The germline V and J ends were trimmed by 0 bases and 3 bases, with 10 bases remaining between them. CDR3 amino acids: CASSVEGTYYEQYF. The CDR3 coding sequence is TGTGCCAGCAGCGTAGAGGGGACATACTACGAGCAGTACTTC.

A remark on this clonotype: The germline gene is not matched at one end of the junction; a read error may be the cause. V is TRBV7-2 and J is TRBJ2-5; D is undetermined. There are 13 residues in the CDR3. CDR1 and CDR2 (germline): SGHTA, FQGNSA. The CDR3 sequence: CAGSWTFQETQYF. The CDR3 DNA sequence: TGTGCCGGCAGCTGGACCTTTCAAGAGACCCAGTACTTC.

This clonotype was counted ten times or more. The chain has TRBV20-1 and TRBJ2-2, with 7 nucleotides matching TRBD1. The V gene's germline CDR1 is DFQATT and CDR2 SNEGSKA (reference sequence). J lost 3 bases, V lost 6 bases, and 7 bases had no gene match. The CDR3 spans 14 residues. CDR3 sequence (DNA): TGCAGTGCCGGACAGGCCCCCGACACCGGGGAGCTGTTTTTT. Translation: CSAGQAPDTGELFF.

The gene calls are TRBV5-1 and TRBJ1-2, with D unclear. The CDR3 runs to 15 residues. Germline V gene sequence: CDR1 SGHRS, CDR2 YFSETQ. Trimming removed 0 bases from V and 0 bases from J, with 9 bases in between. The CDR3 loop reads CASSLGTSANYGYTF. The CDR3 DNA sequence: TGCGCCAGCAGCTTGGGGACGTCAGCTAACTATGGCTACACCTTC. The full variable domain, in which reference TRBV5-1 and TRBJ1-2 provide the parts outside the CDR3, is KAGVTQTPRYLIKTRGQQVTLSCSPISGHRSVSWYQQTPGQGLQFLFEYFSETQRNKGNFPGRFSGRQFSNSRSEMNVSTLELGDSALYLCASSLGTSANYGYTFGSGTRLTVV.

V is TRBV6-6 and J is TRBJ1-1; D uncertain. The CDR3 sequence is 16 residues long. V gave up 0 bases and J gave up 4 bases, with 15 bases separating them. Germline V CDR1 and CDR2: MNHNY, SVGAGI (reference sequence). The CDR3 reads CASSYSFRGRSTEAFF. DNA of the CDR3: TGTGCCAGCAGTTACTCGTTTCGCGGGAGGAGCACTGAAGCTTTCTTT.

This clonotype was seen ten or more times. This chain links TRBV2 with TRBJ1-2; D remains ambiguous. Germline V gives CDR1 SNHLY, CDR2 FYNNEI. The V end was cut by 3 bases, the J end by 5 bases, with 10 bases between. The CDR3 consists of 13 residues. Here the CDR3 DNA reads TGTGCCAGCAGTGAGAGAGAGCATTATGGCTACACCTTC. This encodes CASSEREHYGYTF.

In its sample, this clonotype was seen many times. The chain joins TRBV11-2 to TRBJ1-2; possibly TRBD1 for D (5 bases). In germline, CDR1 is SGHAT, CDR2 FQNNGV. Between the trimmed V and J ends, which lost 2 bases and 4 bases, there was a span of 8 bases. This CDR3 is built from 13 residues. The CDR3 region is CASSLRGAYGYTF. The CDR3, as DNA: TGTGCCAGCAGCTTAAGAGGGGCCTATGGCTACACCTTC.

The chain combines TRBV10-3 with TRBJ1-2, with D maybe TRBD1 (6 bases). V lost 0 bases and J lost 4, with 9 bases in between. This CDR3 has 14 residues. The germline gives CDR1 ENHRY, CDR2 SYGVKD. Here the CDR3 reads CAISESPGVYGYTF. Here the CDR3 DNA reads TGTGCCATCAGTGAGTCGCCAGGGGTCTATGGCTACACCTTC.

The J gene is TRBJ2-1, the V gene TRBV10-3; a possible D gene is TRBD2 (6 bases). In germline, CDR1 is ENHRY, CDR2 SYGVKD. This CDR3 spans 19 amino acids. Trimming stripped 5 bases from V and 0 bases from J, with 23 bases between. The CDR3 is CAISRAGSSLQSSYNEQFF. Written as DNA, the CDR3 is TGTGCCATCAGTCGTGCCGGGAGCTCCTTACAAAGCTCCTACAATGAGCAGTTCTTC.

The chain has TRBV7-9 and TRBJ1-2, with D possibly TRBD1 on 6 matching bases. The germline CDR1 and CDR2 sequences are SEHNR and FQNEAQ (reference sequence). The CDR3 sequence is 14 residues long. The V gene lost 1 base and the J gene lost 8 bases, with 14 bases spanning the gap. CDR3 loop: CASSLVPGAWGYTF. CDR3 nucleotide sequence: TGTGCCAGCAGCTTAGTTCCGGGGGCCTGGGGCTACACCTTC.

The chain employs TRBV29-1 and TRBJ2-7, with TRBD1 matching over 9 bases. There are 12 residues in the CDR3. From germline, CDR1 is SQVTM and CDR2 ANQGSEA. The CDR3 region is CSVGQGLYEQYF. CDR3 sequence (DNA): TGCAGTGTGGGACAGGGACTTTACGAGCAGTACTTC.